The following is a T cell receptor (beta chain) sequence with its context. The data are from a study of shared clonotypes between healthy human individuals. Measured with immunoSEQ multiplex PCR; TCRdb has only the in-frame clones, and not every one. Of 1.5 million to 2.5 million clones in the sample, over 85% were seen once. Terminally differentiated effector memory CD45RA+ cells were excluded by CCR7 positive selection of CD45RO-negative cells. The CDR3 is 17 residues long. Germline trimming cut 2 bases from V and 6 bases from J; bases unmatched to any gene: 6. CDR1 and CDR2 from the germline V gene are PRHDT and FYEKMQ (reference sequence).

The origin of this receptor is a man aged 18 to 35 in good health. V and J are TRBV13 and TRBJ2-1; TRBD2 matches at 14 bases. The sample consisted of naive CD8+ T cells sorted from blood. The CDR3 DNA sequence: TGTGCCAGCAGCTTACTGACTAGCGGGAGGGGATTCAATGAGCAGTTCTTC. The encoded protein is CASSLLTSGRGFNEQFF.